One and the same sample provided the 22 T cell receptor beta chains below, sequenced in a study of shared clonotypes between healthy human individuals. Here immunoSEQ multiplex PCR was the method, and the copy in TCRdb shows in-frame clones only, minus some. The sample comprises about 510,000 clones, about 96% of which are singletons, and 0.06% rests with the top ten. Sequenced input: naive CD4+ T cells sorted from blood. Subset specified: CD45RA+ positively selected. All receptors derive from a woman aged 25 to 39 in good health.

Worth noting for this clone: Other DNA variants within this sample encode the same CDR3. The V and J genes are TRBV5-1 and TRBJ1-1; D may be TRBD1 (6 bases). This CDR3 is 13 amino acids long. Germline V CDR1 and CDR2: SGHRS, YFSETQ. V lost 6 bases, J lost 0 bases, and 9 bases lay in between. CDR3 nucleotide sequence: TGCGCCAGCACAGGACAGTTGAACACTGAAGCTTTCTTT. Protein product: CASTGQLNTEAFF.

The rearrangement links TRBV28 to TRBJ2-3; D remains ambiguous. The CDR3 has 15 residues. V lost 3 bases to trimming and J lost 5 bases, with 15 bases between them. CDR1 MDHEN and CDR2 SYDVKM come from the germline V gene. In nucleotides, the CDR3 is TGTGCCAGCAGTTTGGCAGGTACATCAGGAGATACGCAGTATTTT. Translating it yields CASSLAGTSGDTQYF.

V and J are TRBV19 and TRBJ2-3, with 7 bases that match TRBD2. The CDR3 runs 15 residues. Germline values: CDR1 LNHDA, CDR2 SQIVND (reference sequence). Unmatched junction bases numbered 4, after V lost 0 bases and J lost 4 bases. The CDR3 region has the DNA TGTGCCAGTAGTATAGAGGGAGGGCCCGCAGATACGCAGTATTTT. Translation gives CASSIEGGPADTQYF.

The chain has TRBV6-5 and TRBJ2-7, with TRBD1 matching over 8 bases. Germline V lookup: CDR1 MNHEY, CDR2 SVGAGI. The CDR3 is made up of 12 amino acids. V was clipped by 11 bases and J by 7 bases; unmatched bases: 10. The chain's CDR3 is CAAQTGGREQYF. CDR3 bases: TGTGCCGCCCAAACAGGGGGGAGGGAGCAGTACTTC.

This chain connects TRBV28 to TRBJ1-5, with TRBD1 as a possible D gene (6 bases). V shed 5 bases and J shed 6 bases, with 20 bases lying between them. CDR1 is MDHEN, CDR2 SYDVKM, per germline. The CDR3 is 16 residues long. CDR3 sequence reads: CASSPYGGGTIQPQHF. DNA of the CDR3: TGTGCCAGCAGTCCCTACGGAGGGGGTACCATTCAGCCCCAGCATTTT.

CDR3 sequence: CASSLSPFRDRTIEQYF. The CDR3 nucleotides are TGTGCCAGCAGCTTATCGCCGTTCCGGGACAGGACAATCGAGCAGTACTTC. V and J are TRBV7-2 and TRBJ2-7, with 8 bases aligning to TRBD1. The CDR3 is 17 residues long. The V and J ends lost 2 bases and 6 bases, in that order; junction bases with no gene match: 15. Germline V CDR1 and CDR2: SGHTA, FQGNSA.

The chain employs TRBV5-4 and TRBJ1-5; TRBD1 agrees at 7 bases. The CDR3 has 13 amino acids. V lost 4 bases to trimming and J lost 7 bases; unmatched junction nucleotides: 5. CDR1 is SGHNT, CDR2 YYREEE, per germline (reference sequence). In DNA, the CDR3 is TGTGCCAGCAGCCGACAGGGTGGGCAGCCCCAGCATTTT. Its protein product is CASSRQGGQPQHF.

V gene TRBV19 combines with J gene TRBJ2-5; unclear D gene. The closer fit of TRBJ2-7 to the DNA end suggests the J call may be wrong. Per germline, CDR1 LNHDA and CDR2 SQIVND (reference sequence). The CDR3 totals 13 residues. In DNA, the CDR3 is TGTGCCAGTAGTAGGTCAGCGTATTACGAGCAGTACTTC. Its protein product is CASSRSAYYEQYF.

Written as DNA, the CDR3 is TGCGCCACCAACGACCCACATGCGAACACTGAAGCTTTCTTT. Translation: CATNDPHANTEAFF. V gene TRBV10-2 combines with J gene TRBJ1-1; D unclear. The CDR3 runs to 14 residues. CDR1 is WSHSY, CDR2 SAAADI, per germline. The V gene lost 10 bases and the J gene lost 1 base, with 16 bases spanning the gap.

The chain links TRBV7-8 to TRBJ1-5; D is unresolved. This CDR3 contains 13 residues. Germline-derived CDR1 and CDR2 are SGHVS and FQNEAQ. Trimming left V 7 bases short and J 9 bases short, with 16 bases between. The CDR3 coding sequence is TGTGCCAGCAAAAAAGGTCCCTTCTCGCCCCAGCATTTT. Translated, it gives CASKKGPFSPQHF.

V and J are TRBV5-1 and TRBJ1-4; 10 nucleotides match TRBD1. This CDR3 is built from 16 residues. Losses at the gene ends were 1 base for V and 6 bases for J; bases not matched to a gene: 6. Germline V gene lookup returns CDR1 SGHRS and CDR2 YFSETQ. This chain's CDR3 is CASSLIGTGVYEKLFF. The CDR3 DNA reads TGCGCCAGCAGCTTGATCGGGACAGGGGTGTATGAAAAACTGTTTTTT.

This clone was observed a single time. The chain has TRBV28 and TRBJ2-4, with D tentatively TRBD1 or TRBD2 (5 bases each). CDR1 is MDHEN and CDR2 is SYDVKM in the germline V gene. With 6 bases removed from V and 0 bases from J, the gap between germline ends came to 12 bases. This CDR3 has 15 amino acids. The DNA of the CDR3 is TGTGCCAGCAGCGCCGAGGGGCTAGCCAAAAACATTCAGTACTTC. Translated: CASSAEGLAKNIQYF.

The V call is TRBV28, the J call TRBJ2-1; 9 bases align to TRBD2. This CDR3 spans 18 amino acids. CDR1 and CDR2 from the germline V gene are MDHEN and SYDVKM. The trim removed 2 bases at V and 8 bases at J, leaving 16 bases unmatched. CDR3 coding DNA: TGTGCCAGCAGTTTACCAAAGGTAAAGGGACTAGCTTCCCATGAGCAGTTCTTC. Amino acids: CASSLPKVKGLASHEQFF.

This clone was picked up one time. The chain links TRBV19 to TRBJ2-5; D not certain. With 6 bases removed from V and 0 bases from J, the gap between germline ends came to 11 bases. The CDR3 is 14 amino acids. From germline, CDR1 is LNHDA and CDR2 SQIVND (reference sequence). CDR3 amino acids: CASSLGLYQETQYF. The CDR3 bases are TGTGCCAGTAGCCTCGGCCTGTACCAAGAGACCCAGTACTTC. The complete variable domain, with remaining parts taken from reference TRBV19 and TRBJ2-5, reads DGGITQSPKYLFRKEGQNVTLSCEQNLNHDAMYWYRQDPGQGLRLIYYSQIVNDFQKGDIAEGYSVSREKKESFPLTVTSAQKNPTAFYLCASSLGLYQETQYFGPGTRLLVL.

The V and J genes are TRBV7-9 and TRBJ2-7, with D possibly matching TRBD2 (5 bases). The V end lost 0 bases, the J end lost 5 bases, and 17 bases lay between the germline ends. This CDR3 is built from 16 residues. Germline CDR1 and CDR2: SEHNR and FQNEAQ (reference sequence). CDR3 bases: TGTGCCAGCAGCTTAGCGTCGGGAACCCTAGGTAACGAGCAGTACTTC. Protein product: CASSLASGTLGNEQYF.

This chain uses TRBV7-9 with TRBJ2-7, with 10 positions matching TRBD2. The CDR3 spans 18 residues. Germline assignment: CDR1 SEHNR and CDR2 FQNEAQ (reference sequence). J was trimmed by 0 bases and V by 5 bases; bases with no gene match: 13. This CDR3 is CASSQTWTSGTSSYEQYF. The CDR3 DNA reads TGTGCCAGCAGCCAAACCTGGACTAGCGGTACTAGCTCCTACGAGCAGTACTTC.

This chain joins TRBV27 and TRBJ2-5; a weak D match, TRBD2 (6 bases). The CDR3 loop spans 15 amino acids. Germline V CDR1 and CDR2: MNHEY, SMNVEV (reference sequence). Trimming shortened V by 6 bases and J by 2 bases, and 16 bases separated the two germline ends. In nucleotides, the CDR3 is TGTGCCAGCAGAAGCGAGGGAGCGGGTCAAGAGACCCAGTACTTC. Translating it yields CASRSEGAGQETQYF.

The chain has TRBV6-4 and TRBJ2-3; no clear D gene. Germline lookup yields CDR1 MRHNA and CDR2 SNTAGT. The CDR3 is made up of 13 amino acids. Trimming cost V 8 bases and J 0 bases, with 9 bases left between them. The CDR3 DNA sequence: TGTGCCAGCCGGAAGACTAGCACAGATACGCAGTATTTT. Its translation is CASRKTSTDTQYF.

CDR3 DNA sequence: TGTGCCAGCAGTTCCCCCAGCGGGAGGATTCCCGGGGAGCTGTTTTTT. Translated, it gives CASSSPSGRIPGELFF. V gene TRBV6-6 combines with J gene TRBJ2-2, with 9 positions matching TRBD2. CDR1 is MNHNY, CDR2 SVGAGI, per germline (reference sequence). J lost 6 bases, V lost 4 bases, and 9 bases had no gene match. CDR3 length: 16 residues.

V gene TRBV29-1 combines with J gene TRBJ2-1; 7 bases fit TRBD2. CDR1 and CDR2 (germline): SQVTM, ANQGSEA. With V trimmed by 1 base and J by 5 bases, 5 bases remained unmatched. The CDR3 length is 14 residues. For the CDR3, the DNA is TGCAGCGTTGAAGGGCGGCTAGCGGACAATGAGCAGTTCTTC. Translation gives CSVEGRLADNEQFF.

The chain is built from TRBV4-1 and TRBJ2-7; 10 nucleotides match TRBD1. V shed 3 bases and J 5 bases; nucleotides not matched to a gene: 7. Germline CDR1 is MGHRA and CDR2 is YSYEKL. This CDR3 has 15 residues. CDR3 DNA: TGCGCCAGCAGCCAGCCCCGGGACAGGGGCCACGAGCAGTACTTC. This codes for CASSQPRDRGHEQYF.

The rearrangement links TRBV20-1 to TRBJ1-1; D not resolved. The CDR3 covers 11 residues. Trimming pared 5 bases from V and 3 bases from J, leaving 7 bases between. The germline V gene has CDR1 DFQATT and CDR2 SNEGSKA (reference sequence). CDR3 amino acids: CSADEHTEAFF. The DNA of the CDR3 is TGCAGTGCTGACGAACACACTGAAGCTTTCTTT.